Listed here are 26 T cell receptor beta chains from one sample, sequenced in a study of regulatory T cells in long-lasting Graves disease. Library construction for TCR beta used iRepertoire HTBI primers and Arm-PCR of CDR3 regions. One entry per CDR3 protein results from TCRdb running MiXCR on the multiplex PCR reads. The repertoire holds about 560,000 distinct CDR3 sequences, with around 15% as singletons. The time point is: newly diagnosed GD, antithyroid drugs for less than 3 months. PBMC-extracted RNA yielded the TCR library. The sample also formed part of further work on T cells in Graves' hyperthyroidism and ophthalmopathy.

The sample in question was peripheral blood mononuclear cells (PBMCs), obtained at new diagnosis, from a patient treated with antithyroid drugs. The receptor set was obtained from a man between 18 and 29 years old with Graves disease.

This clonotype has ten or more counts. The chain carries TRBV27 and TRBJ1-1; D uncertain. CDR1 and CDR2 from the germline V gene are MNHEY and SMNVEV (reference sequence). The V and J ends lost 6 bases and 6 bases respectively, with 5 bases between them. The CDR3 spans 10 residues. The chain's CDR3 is CASRGPEAFF. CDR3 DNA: TGTGCCAGCAGGGGTCCTGAAGCTTTCTTT.

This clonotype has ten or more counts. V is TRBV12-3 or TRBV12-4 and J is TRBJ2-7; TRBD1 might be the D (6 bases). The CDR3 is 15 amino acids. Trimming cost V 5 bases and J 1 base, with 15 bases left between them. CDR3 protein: CASSEGDNLSYEQYF. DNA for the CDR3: TGTGCCAGCAGTGAGGGGGACAACCTTTCCTACGAGCAGTACTTC.

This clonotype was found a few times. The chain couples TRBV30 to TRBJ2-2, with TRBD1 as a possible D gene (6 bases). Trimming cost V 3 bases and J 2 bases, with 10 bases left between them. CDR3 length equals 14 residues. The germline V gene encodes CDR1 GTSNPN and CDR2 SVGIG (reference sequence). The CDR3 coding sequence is TGTGCCTGGAGGGCAGGGGTTAACACCGGGGAGCTGTTTTTT. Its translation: CAWRAGVNTGELFF.

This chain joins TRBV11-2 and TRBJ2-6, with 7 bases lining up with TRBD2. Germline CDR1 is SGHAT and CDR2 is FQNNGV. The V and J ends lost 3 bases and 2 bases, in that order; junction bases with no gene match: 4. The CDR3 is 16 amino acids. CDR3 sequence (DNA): TGTGCCAGCAGCTTCGGCGCGGGAGCTGGGGCCAACGTCCTGACTTTC. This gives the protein CASSFGAGAGANVLTF.

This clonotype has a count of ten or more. In nucleotides, the CDR3 is TGTGCCAGCAGTTCGCGGGACAGGGACCCGTTGGACTATGGCTACACCTTC. Translation gives CASSSRDRDPLDYGYTF. This sequence joins TRBV28 and TRBJ1-2; 9 positions match TRBD1. With 4 bases clipped from V and 3 bases from J, the junction kept 12 bases outside the gene matches. This CDR3 spans 17 amino acids. Germline V lookup: CDR1 MDHEN, CDR2 SYDVKM.

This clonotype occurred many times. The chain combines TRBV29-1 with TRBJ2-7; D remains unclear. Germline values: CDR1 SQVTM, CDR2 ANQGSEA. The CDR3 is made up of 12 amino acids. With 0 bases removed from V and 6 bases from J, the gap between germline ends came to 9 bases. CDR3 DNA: TGCAGCGTTGAAGATCTCAGACGCGAGCAGTACTTC. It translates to CSVEDLRREQYF.

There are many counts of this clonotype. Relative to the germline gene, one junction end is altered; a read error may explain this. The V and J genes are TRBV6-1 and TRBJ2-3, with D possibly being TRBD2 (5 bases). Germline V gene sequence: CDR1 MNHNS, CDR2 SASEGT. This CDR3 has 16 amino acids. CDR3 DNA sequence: TGCGCCAGCAGCTATAGACCGGGAACGTCGGTAGATACGCAGTATTTT. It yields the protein CASSYRPGTSVDTQYF.

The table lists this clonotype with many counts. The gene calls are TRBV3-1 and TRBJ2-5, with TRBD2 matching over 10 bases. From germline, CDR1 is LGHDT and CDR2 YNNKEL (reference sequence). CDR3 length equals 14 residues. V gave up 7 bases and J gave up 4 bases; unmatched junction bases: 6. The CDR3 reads CASTGGLAAETQYF. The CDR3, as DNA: TGTGCCAGCACCGGCGGACTAGCGGCAGAGACCCAGTACTTC.

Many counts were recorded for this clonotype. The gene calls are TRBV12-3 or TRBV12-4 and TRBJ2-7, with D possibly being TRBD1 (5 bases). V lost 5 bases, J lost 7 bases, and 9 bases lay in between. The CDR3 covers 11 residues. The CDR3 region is CASSRSGEQYF. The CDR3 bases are TGTGCCAGCAGTCGGTCAGGGGAGCAGTACTTC.

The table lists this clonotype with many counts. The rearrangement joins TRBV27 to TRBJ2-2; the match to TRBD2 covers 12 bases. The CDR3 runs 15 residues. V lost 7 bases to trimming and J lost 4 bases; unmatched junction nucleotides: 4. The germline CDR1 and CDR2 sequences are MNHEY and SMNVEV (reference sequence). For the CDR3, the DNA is TGTGCCAGCAAGACTAGCGGGAGAAGCACCGGGGAGCTGTTTTTT. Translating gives CASKTSGRSTGELFF.

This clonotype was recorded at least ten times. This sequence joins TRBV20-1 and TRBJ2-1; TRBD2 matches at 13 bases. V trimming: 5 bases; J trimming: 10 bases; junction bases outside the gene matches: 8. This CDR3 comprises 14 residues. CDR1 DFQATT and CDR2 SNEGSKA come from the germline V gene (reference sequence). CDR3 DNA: TGCAGTGCTGGGGGACTAGCGGGATCCTGGGAGCAGTTCTTC. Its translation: CSAGGLAGSWEQFF.

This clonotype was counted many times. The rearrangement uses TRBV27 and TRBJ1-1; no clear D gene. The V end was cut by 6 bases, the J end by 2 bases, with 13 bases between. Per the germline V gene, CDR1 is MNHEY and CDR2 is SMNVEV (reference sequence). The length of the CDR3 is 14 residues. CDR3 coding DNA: TGTGCCAGCAGAACCTTCGGGGATAACACTGAAGCTTTCTTT. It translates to CASRTFGDNTEAFF.

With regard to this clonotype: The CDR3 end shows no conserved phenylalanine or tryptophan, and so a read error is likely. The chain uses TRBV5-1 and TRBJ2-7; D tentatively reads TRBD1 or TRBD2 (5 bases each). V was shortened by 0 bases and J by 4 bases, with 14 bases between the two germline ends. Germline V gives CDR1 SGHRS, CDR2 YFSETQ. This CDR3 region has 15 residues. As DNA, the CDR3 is TGCGCCAGCAGCTTGGAAGCCCCGAGGGGATACGAGCAGTACCTC. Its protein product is CASSLEAPRGYEQYL.

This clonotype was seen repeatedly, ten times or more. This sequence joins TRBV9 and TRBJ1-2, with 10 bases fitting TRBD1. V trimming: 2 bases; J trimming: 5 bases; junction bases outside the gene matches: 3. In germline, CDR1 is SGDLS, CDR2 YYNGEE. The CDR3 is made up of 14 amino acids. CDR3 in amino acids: CASSVGTGEYGYTF. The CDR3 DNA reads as TGTGCCAGCAGCGTGGGGACAGGGGAATATGGCTACACCTTC.

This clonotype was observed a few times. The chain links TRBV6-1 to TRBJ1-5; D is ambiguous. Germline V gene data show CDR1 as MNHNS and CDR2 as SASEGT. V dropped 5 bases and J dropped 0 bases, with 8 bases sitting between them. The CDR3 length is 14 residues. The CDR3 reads CASSQQNSNQPQHF. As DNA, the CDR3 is TGTGCCAGCAGTCAGCAGAATAGCAATCAGCCCCAGCATTTT.

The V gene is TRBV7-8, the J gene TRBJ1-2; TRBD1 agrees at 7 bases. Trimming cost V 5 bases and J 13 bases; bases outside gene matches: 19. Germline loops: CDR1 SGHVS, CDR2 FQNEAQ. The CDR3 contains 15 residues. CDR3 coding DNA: TGTGCCAGCAGCCCCGGCCCTGACAGGGTCCCCCCGTTCACCTTC. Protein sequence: CASSPGPDRVPPFTF.

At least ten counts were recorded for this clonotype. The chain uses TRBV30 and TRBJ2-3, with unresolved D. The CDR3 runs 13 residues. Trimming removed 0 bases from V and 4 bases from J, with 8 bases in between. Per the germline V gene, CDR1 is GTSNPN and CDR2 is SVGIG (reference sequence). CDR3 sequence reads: CAWSVGPPDTQYF. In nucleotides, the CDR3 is TGTGCCTGGAGTGTAGGCCCCCCAGATACGCAGTATTTT.

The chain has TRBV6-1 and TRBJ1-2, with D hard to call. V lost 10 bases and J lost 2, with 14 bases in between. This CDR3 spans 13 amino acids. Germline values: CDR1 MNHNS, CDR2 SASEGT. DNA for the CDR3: TGTGCCACCTCCCCGACACAAAACTATGGCTACACCTTC. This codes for CATSPTQNYGYTF.

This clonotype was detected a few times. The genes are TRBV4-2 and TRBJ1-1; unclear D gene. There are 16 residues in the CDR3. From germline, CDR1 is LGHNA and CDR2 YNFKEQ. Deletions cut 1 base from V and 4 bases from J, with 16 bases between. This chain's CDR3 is CASSQVGFGVGTEAFF. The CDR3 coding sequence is TGTGCCAGCAGCCAAGTGGGGTTCGGGGTGGGCACTGAAGCTTTCTTT.

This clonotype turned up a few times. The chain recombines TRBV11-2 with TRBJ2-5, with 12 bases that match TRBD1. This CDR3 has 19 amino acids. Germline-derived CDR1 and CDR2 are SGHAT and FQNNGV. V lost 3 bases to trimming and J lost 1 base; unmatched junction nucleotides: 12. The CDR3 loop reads CASSFTNFRDRGPQETQYF. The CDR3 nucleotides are TGTGCCAGCAGCTTCACAAATTTCCGGGACAGGGGGCCCCAAGAGACCCAGTACTTC. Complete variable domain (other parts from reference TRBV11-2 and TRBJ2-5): EAGVAQSPRYKIIEKRQSVAFWCNPISGHATLYWYQQILGQGPKLLIQFQNNGVVDDSQLPKDRFSAERLKGVDSTLKIQPAKLEDSAVYLCASSFTNFRDRGPQETQYFGPGTRLLVL.

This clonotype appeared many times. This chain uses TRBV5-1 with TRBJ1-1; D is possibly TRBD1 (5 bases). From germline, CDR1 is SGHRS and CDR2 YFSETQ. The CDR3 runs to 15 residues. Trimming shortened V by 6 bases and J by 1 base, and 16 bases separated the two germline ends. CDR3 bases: TGCGCCAGCATGGGGCAGGGTAATGGGAACACTGAAGCTTTCTTT. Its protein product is CASMGQGNGNTEAFF.

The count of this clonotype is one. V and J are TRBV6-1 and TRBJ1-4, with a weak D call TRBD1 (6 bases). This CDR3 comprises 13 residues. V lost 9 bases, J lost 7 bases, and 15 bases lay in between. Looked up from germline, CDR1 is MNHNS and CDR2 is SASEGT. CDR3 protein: CASTGGGGEKLFF. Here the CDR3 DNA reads TGTGCCAGTACCGGGGGGGGCGGTGAAAAACTGTTTTTT.

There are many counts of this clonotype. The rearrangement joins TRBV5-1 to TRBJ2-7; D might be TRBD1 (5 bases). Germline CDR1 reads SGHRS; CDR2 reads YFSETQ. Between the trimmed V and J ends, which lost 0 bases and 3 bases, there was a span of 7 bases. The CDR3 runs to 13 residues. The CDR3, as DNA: TGCGCCAGCAGCTTGGAAGGGGACTACGAGCAGTACTTC. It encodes CASSLEGDYEQYF.

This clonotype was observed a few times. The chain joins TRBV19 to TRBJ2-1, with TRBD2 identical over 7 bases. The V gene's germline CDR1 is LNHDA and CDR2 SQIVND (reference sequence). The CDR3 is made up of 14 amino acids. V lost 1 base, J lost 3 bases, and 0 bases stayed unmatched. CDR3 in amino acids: CASSIGTSYNEQFF. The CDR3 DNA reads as TGTGCCAGTAGTATAGGGACTAGCTACAATGAGCAGTTCTTC.

The CDR3 is CSARDRIAARKDTQYF. The CDR3 nucleotides read TGCAGTGCTAGAGATCGGATCGCGGCCCGAAAAGATACGCAGTATTTT. The chain combines TRBV20-1 with TRBJ2-3; D gene uncertain. The CDR3 is 16 amino acids. The germline gives CDR1 DFQATT, CDR2 SNEGSKA (reference sequence). V gave up 0 bases and J gave up 5 bases, with 18 bases separating them.

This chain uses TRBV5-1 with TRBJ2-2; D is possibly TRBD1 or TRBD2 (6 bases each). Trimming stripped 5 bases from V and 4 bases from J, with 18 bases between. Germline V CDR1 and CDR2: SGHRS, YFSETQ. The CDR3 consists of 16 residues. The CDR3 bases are TGCGCCAGCAGTTTGCGGGACCAGGGGACCACCGGGGAGCTGTTTTTT. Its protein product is CASSLRDQGTTGELFF.